This entry features one TCR beta chain sequence. These data are taken from a study of blood T cell repertoires in COVID-19. Background on the study: COVID-19 samples from acute and convalescent phases originated in the United States, Italy and Spain. T cells, B-cell-depleted T cells, or PBMCs supplied cDNA or gDNA.

The CDR3 has 13 residues. Germline-derived CDR1 and CDR2 are LNHDA and SQIVND (reference sequence). V was clipped by 6 bases and J by 9 bases, with 15 bases between them. Authors' processing steps: Using reference gene primer amplification, nucleated cell counts were estimated. Generated by immunoSEQ multiplex PCR, the TCRdb table keeps only in-frame clones and is missing some. V and J calls and clone size follow that table, whereas D and trimming were derived from the DNA. This table holds 55,000 to 75,000 clones, over 80% found once. The chain links TRBV19 to TRBJ1-5; possible D gene TRBD1, 6 bases. The clonotype originates from a man aged 50-60 years with active COVID-19. Sequenced input: peripheral blood. CDR3 sequence (DNA): TGTGCCAGTAGGCAGGGGAGAATCGGGCCCCAGCATTTT. Its translation: CASRQGRIGPQHF. The full variable domain, completed using reference TRBV19 and TRBJ1-5, is DGGITQSPKYLFRKEGQNVTLSCEQNLNHDAMYWYRQDPGQGLRLIYYSQIVNDFQKGDIAEGYSVSREKKESFPLTVTSAQKNPTAFYLCASRQGRIGPQHFGDGTRLSIL.